This T cell receptor beta chain was captured in a study of cutaneous CD30+ T cell lymphoproliferative disorder and hepatitis E listed by TCRdb under 2018. Library construction relied on the immunoSEQ multiplex PCR assay. This is the immuneACCESS table as TCRdb keeps it, with only in-frame sequences that have V and J called. A part of the clones is gone; compared with another copy, unresolved V genes explain less than half, and the rest is unexplained. Recorded for this sample are some 7,200 clones; roughly 74% of them occurred a single time. The ten largest clones represent more than 0.95% of the sample. This clone was observed a single time. It lacks a known antigen. A junction boundary mismatches the germline segment, possibly from a read error. The germline V gene provides CDR1 MNHEY and CDR2 SVGAGI. Including cysteine and phenylalanine, the CDR3 has 15 amino acids. Only the CDR3 part of the read is kept: 45 bases, read in frame from the first base.

The chain employs TRBV6-5 and TRBJ2-5; possibly the D gene is TRBD2, per 6 matching bases. The receptor comes from a human donor with a cutaneous T cell lymphoproliferative disorder associated with hepatitis E virus. The sequenced sample was blood. Here the CDR3 is given as CASRRDLPWGETQHF. The DNA sequence reads TGTGCCAGCAGACGGGACTTGCCCTGGGGGGAGACCCAGCACTTC.